The 30 T cell receptor beta chains below all came from one sample that was sequenced in a study of cytomegalovirus exposure and HLA in healthy donors. Both 60 Vbeta primers and 13 Jbeta primers went into the PCR. Profiling relied on immunoSEQ multiplex PCR, and the TCRdb table lists in-frame clones only, not all of them. The table lists some 90,000 clones, around 80% of them singletons, with under 5% in the top ten. The sample was PBMCs. The receptor set was obtained from a male donor in good health and CMV-seropositive.

V is TRBV9 and J is TRBJ2-3; TRBD2 is a possible D gene (6 bases). CDR1 and CDR2 (germline): SGDLS, YYNGEE. The CDR3 totals 14 residues. V lost 2 bases to trimming and J lost 0 bases, with 7 bases between them. Written as DNA, the CDR3 is TGTGCCAGCAGCGTGGAGGGTAGCACAGATACGCAGTATTTT. It translates to CASSVEGSTDTQYF.

The chain uses TRBV5-6 and TRBJ2-5; TRBD2 matches 7 bases. CDR1 SGHDT and CDR2 YYEEEE come from the germline V gene. The ends lost 2 bases at V and 2 bases at J; junction bases unmatched: 6. The CDR3 spans 15 residues. The CDR3 coding sequence is TGTGCCAGCAGCTTCCGGACTAGTACGCAAGAGACCCAGTACTTC. Protein product: CASSFRTSTQETQYF.

J is TRBJ2-2 and V is TRBV4-1; tentative D call: TRBD2 (5 bases). The CDR3 has 14 amino acids. With 2 bases removed from V and 4 bases from J, the gap between germline ends came to 8 bases. Per the germline V gene, CDR1 is MGHRA and CDR2 is YSYEKL. The CDR3 sequence: CASSQLGSTGELFF. CDR3 bases: TGCGCCAGCAGCCAACTAGGGAGCACCGGGGAGCTGTTTTTT.

CDR3: CASSEASGEQFF. The CDR3 region has the DNA TGTGCCAGCAGTGAAGCTAGTGGTGAGCAGTTCTTC. The chain links TRBV2 to TRBJ2-1; D gene uncertain. The V end lost 0 bases, the J end lost 9 bases, and 6 bases lay between the germline ends. The germline V gene has CDR1 SNHLY and CDR2 FYNNEI. This CDR3 has 12 amino acids.

The gene calls are TRBV29-1 and TRBJ2-1; 8 nucleotides align to TRBD2. This CDR3 spans 14 amino acids. CDR1 SQVTM and CDR2 ANQGSEA come from the germline V gene. Trimming cost V 5 bases and J 4 bases; bases outside gene matches: 7. CDR3 loop: CSVREGGLYNEQFF. DNA of the CDR3: TGCAGCGTTCGGGAGGGGGGCCTTTACAATGAGCAGTTCTTC.

The CDR3 coding sequence is TGTGCCAGCAGCTTAGGGGACATGAACACTGAAGCTTTCTTT. Translated: CASSLGDMNTEAFF. The chain recombines TRBV7-6 with TRBJ1-1, with D maybe TRBD1 (6 bases). V was shortened by 1 base and J by 0 bases, with 6 bases between the two germline ends. CDR1 is SGHVS, CDR2 FNYEAQ, per germline. The CDR3 extends over 14 amino acids.

The CDR3 region is CASSLPSGETQYF. For the CDR3, the DNA is TGTGCCAGCAGTTTACCTAGCGGAGAGACCCAGTACTTC. The chain joins TRBV28 to TRBJ2-5, with TRBD2 matching over 7 bases. Germline V CDR1 and CDR2: MDHEN, SYDVKM. The CDR3 spans 13 residues. V was pared by 2 bases and J by 4 bases, with 1 base of the junction left unmatched.

This chain connects TRBV27 to TRBJ2-3, with 10 bases matching TRBD2. CDR3 length equals 17 residues. Trimming took 0 bases from V and 3 from J; bases not matched to a gene: 6. Germline V gene lookup returns CDR1 MNHEY and CDR2 SMNVEV (reference sequence). CDR3 sequence reads: CASSLSAGGPGTDTQYF. CDR3 nucleotides: TGTGCCAGCAGTTTATCAGCGGGAGGGCCGGGTACAGATACGCAGTATTTT.

The V call is TRBV9, the J call TRBJ2-3; tentatively, D is TRBD1 (6 bases). The CDR3 loop spans 14 amino acids. Germline-derived CDR1 and CDR2 are SGDLS and YYNGEE. V was clipped by 4 bases and J by 2 bases, with 11 bases between them. The chain's CDR3 is CASSSTGFTDTQYF. CDR3 nucleotides: TGTGCCAGCAGCTCGACAGGTTTCACAGATACGCAGTATTTT. Full variable domain (missing parts from reference TRBV9 and TRBJ2-3): DSGVTQTPKHLITATGQRVTLRCSPRSGDLSVYWYQQSLDQGLQFLIQYYNGEERAKGNILERFSAQQFPDLHSELNLSSLELGDSALYFCASSSTGFTDTQYFGPGTRLTVL.

There are a few counts of this clone. The rearrangement uses TRBV29-1 and TRBJ2-1; 8 bases match TRBD1. V lost 6 bases, J lost 3 bases, and 13 bases stayed unmatched. The germline V gene encodes CDR1 SQVTM and CDR2 ANQGSEA. This CDR3 has 16 residues. The CDR3 region has the DNA TGCAGCGTACCCCCAGAACAGGGGGACCTCTACAATGAGCAGTTCTTC. Translating it yields CSVPPEQGDLYNEQFF.

Comment on this clone: One end of the junction varies from germline; a read error may be responsible. The J gene is TRBJ2-5, the V gene TRBV5-4, with 8 bases identical to TRBD1. Looked up from germline, CDR1 is SGHNT and CDR2 is YYREEE (reference sequence). The CDR3 spans 15 residues. DNA of the CDR3: TGTGCCAGCAGCTTGGACAGGGGGATGTCAGAGGCCCAGTACTTC. This sequence encodes CASSLDRGMSEAQYF.

The chain joins TRBV5-1 to TRBJ1-2, with a tentative D call TRBD1 (6 bases). The CDR3 contains 13 residues. V was shortened by 7 bases and J by 5 bases, with 15 bases between the two germline ends. CDR1 is SGHRS and CDR2 is YFSETQ in the germline V gene. In DNA, the CDR3 is TGCGCCAGCGGGCACTCCCAGGGGTATGGCTACACCTTC. Encoded protein: CASGHSQGYGYTF.

This clone has only a few counts. The chain has TRBV19 and TRBJ2-1; maybe TRBD2 (5 bases). Trimming took off 3 bases at V and 4 bases at J, with 13 bases between the two ends. The CDR3 has 15 amino acids. Germline CDR1 and CDR2: LNHDA and SQIVND (reference sequence). CDR3 protein: CASSILRTAYNEQFF. The CDR3 bases are TGTGCCAGTAGTATTCTTCGGACTGCTTACAATGAGCAGTTCTTC.

The chain couples TRBV6-1 to TRBJ2-3; no clear D gene. Deletions cut 4 bases from V and 3 bases from J, with 14 bases between. Germline V gene lookup returns CDR1 MNHNS and CDR2 SASEGT. This CDR3 is built from 15 residues. CDR3 bases: TGTGCCAGCAGTGCCCGCAAAGAGAAAACAGATACGCAGTATTTT. Translation gives CASSARKEKTDTQYF.

The chain has TRBV4-2 and TRBJ2-3; 9 nucleotides agree with TRBD1. With V trimmed by 1 base and J by 5 bases, 7 bases remained unmatched. The CDR3 consists of 16 residues. The germline V gene encodes CDR1 LGHNA and CDR2 YNFKEQ. Here the CDR3 reads CASSQGQGVAGDTQYF. DNA of the CDR3: TGTGCCAGCAGCCAAGGACAGGGGGTGGCAGGAGATACGCAGTATTTT.

The V and J genes are TRBV27 and TRBJ2-1; 7 bases fit TRBD1. The CDR3 spans 15 residues. The ends lost 1 base at V and 10 bases at J; junction bases unmatched: 10. Looked up from germline, CDR1 is MNHEY and CDR2 is SMNVEV (reference sequence). CDR3 in amino acids: CASSLYGTEGTEQFF. Written as DNA, the CDR3 is TGTGCCAGCAGTTTATACGGGACAGAAGGGACGGAGCAGTTCTTC.

The chain carries TRBV6-4 and TRBJ2-1; 7 positions agree with TRBD2. Per germline, CDR1 MRHNA and CDR2 SNTAGT. The trim removed 3 bases at V and 1 base at J, leaving 3 bases unmatched. There are 15 residues in the CDR3. The CDR3 DNA reads as TGTGCCAGCAGTGAACTAGCGCGTTCCTACAATGAGCAGTTCTTC. Protein: CASSELARSYNEQFF.

The CDR3 loop is CASSITGLDGYTF. The CDR3 nucleotides read TGTGCCAGCAGTATAACAGGGTTAGATGGCTACACCTTC. The rearrangement links TRBV2 to TRBJ1-2; TRBD1 is a possible D gene (6 bases). Trimming removed 5 bases from V and 6 bases from J, with 13 bases in between. The CDR3 has 13 residues. CDR1 SNHLY and CDR2 FYNNEI come from the germline V gene.

Only a few counts were recorded for this clone. DNA of the CDR3: TGTGCCAGCAGAAGCGCTGTTCGGGGGGCTAATGAAAAACTGTTTTTT. Its translation is CASRSAVRGANEKLFF. The V and J genes are TRBV21-1 and TRBJ1-4. TRBV21-1 is a recognized pseudogene. CDR3 length: 16 amino acids.

The sample holds one count of this clone. The chain links TRBV5-4 to TRBJ2-7; 9 bases fit TRBD1. V trimming: 3 bases; J trimming: 3 bases; junction bases outside the gene matches: 4. Per germline, CDR1 SGHNT and CDR2 YYREEE (reference sequence). This CDR3 comprises 14 residues. The CDR3 here is CASSSTGGDYEQYF. Here the CDR3 DNA reads TGTGCCAGCAGCTCTACAGGGGGCGACTACGAGCAGTACTTC.

The chain is built from TRBV2 and TRBJ2-2; tentative D call: TRBD1 (6 bases). CDR1 and CDR2 from the germline V gene are SNHLY and FYNNEI. V was shortened by 4 bases and J by 1 base, with 10 bases between the two germline ends. The CDR3 is made up of 15 amino acids. The CDR3 coding sequence is TGTGCCAGCAGTGTCCTGGGACAGAACACCGGGGAGCTGTTTTTT. Translating gives CASSVLGQNTGELFF.

The genes are TRBV28 and TRBJ2-1; a weak D match, TRBD2 (5 bases). Trimming removed 2 bases at V and 4 bases at J, with 6 bases between. Per germline, CDR1 MDHEN and CDR2 SYDVKM. The CDR3 loop spans 13 amino acids. Written as DNA, the CDR3 is TGTGCCAGCAGTTTAGGGAGATACAATGAGCAGTTCTTC. Translated, it gives CASSLGRYNEQFF.

This clone has a single count. This chain joins TRBV19 and TRBJ2-7; 10 positions match TRBD1. The CDR3 has 15 residues. The V gene end was trimmed by 8 bases and the J gene end by 3 bases; junction bases not matched to a gene: 10. Germline CDR1 LNHDA, CDR2 SQIVND (reference sequence). CDR3 in amino acids: CASGPLRDRGYEQYF. For the CDR3, the DNA is TGTGCCAGTGGCCCTCTCCGGGACAGGGGCTACGAGCAGTACTTC. The entire variable domain, with the rest obtained from reference TRBV19 and TRBJ2-7, is as follows: DGGITQSPKYLFRKEGQNVTLSCEQNLNHDAMYWYRQDPGQGLRLIYYSQIVNDFQKGDIAEGYSVSREKKESFPLTVTSAQKNPTAFYLCASGPLRDRGYEQYFGPGTRLTVT.

The genes are TRBV13 and TRBJ2-7, with 7 bases fitting TRBD1. CDR3 length equals 16 residues. With V trimmed by 1 base and J by 2 bases, 8 bases remained unmatched. The germline V gene has CDR1 PRHDT and CDR2 FYEKMQ (reference sequence). The CDR3 region is CASSLDGRGSPYEQYF. The CDR3, as DNA: TGTGCCAGCAGCTTAGATGGCAGGGGGTCACCCTACGAGCAGTACTTC.

The rearrangement uses TRBV28 and TRBJ1-2; weak D call: TRBD1 (6 bases). The CDR3 has 14 residues. The V gene lost 6 bases and the J gene lost 5 bases, with 16 bases spanning the gap. Germline CDR1 and CDR2: MDHEN and SYDVKM. The CDR3 sequence: CASSPPGQLYGYTF. For the CDR3, the DNA is TGTGCCAGCAGCCCTCCAGGACAGTTATATGGCTACACCTTC.

This clone was seen more than once but under ten times. The rearrangement links TRBV19 to TRBJ2-1, with 7 bases fitting TRBD2. The germline CDR1 and CDR2 sequences are LNHDA and SQIVND (reference sequence). Unmatched junction bases numbered 9, after V lost 11 bases and J lost 5 bases. This CDR3 region has 13 residues. The CDR3 spells CAGGEGGDNEQFF. The CDR3 DNA reads as TGTGCCGGGGGAGAGGGAGGGGACAATGAGCAGTTCTTC.

This chain joins TRBV28 and TRBJ1-3; maybe TRBD1 (6 bases). The germline CDR1 and CDR2 sequences are MDHEN and SYDVKM. Trimming removed 5 bases from V and 0 bases from J, with 11 bases in between. This CDR3 contains 15 residues. CDR3 nucleotides: TGTGCCAGCAGTCCTGGACAGAGCTCTGGAAACACCATATATTTT. It translates to CASSPGQSSGNTIYF.

The chain joins TRBV10-3 to TRBJ2-3, with 8 bases fitting TRBD2. The germline CDR1 and CDR2 sequences are ENHRY and SYGVKD. This CDR3 is 15 amino acids long. V dropped 3 bases and J dropped 2; count of bases not matched to a gene: 4. CDR3 sequence: CAISDGGGHTDTQYF. CDR3 nucleotides: TGTGCCATCAGTGACGGGGGGGGTCACACAGATACGCAGTATTTT.

The CDR3 loop is CASSLPVSEQYF. In nucleotides, the CDR3 is TGTGCCAGCAGTTTACCCGTATCCGAGCAGTACTTC. V and J are TRBV28 and TRBJ2-7; D is uncertain. CDR1 and CDR2 (germline): MDHEN, SYDVKM. The CDR3 extends over 12 amino acids. Trimming took 2 bases from V and 6 from J, leaving 8 bases between them.

CDR3 sequence (DNA): TGTGCCAGCAGGGAGCGGCGCACAGATACGCAGTATTTT. As protein: CASRERRTDTQYF. The chain recombines TRBV6-5 with TRBJ2-3; possible D gene TRBD2, 5 bases. Trimming shortened V by 6 bases and J by 1 base, and 8 bases separated the two germline ends. The CDR3 extends over 13 amino acids. CDR1 is MNHEY, CDR2 SVGAGI, per germline.